Each of the 17 T cell receptor beta chains below was sequenced from the same sample in a study of identical twins. Each CDR3 protein is one row after TCRdb ran MiXCR on the 5' RACE reads. The sample has about 690,000 distinct CDR3 sequences, around 21% seen once; the top ten hold more than 4%. These data were likewise used in another study, on T cells expressing NK-cell markers.

The sample was PBMCs. These receptors all stem from a woman between 18 and 30 years old in good health.

This chain uses TRBV10-3 with TRBJ2-5, with D possibly TRBD2 on 6 matching bases. The germline gives CDR1 ENHRY, CDR2 SYGVKD. Between the trimmed V and J ends, which lost 8 bases and 2 bases, there was a span of 12 bases. CDR3 length: 13 amino acids. In DNA, the CDR3 is TGTGCCATCGGGGGAGGCAGTCAAGAGACCCAGTACTTC. Its translation is CAIGGGSQETQYF.

The chain employs TRBV7-2 and TRBJ1-1, with 7 bases aligning to TRBD1. Germline CDR1 and CDR2: SGHTA and FQGNSA. With V trimmed by 4 bases and J by 3 bases, 2 bases remained unmatched. The CDR3 has 13 amino acids. CDR3 loop: CASSSDRDTEAFF. CDR3 coding DNA: TGTGCCAGCAGCTCTGACAGGGACACTGAAGCTTTCTTT.

This sequence joins TRBV10-3 and TRBJ2-7; the match to TRBD1 covers 10 bases. Per the germline V gene, CDR1 is ENHRY and CDR2 is SYGVKD. J was trimmed by 2 bases and V by 7 bases; bases with no gene match: 5. This CDR3 has 14 amino acids. For the CDR3, the DNA is TGTGCCATCACCGGGACAGGGGATACCTACGAGCAGTACTTC. This sequence encodes CAITGTGDTYEQYF.

This clonotype has a count of ten or more. This rearrangement joins TRBV12-3 or TRBV12-4 to TRBJ2-7, with D maybe TRBD2 (7 bases). V dropped 5 bases and J dropped 6 bases, with 17 bases sitting between them. The CDR3 has 14 residues. In DNA, the CDR3 is TGTGCCAGCAGTAAGAGGGGGGGGCTGATCGAGCAGTACTTC. Encoded protein: CASSKRGGLIEQYF.

This clonotype was detected a few times. This chain links TRBV6-1 with TRBJ2-5; tentatively, D is TRBD1 or TRBD2 (5 bases each). Germline V gene lookup returns CDR1 MNHNS and CDR2 SASEGT. The CDR3 length is 16 residues. V lost 5 bases and J lost 4, with 20 bases in between. The CDR3 sequence is CASSLWGPSSRETQYF. CDR3 DNA sequence: TGTGCCAGCAGTCTTTGGGGACCGAGCTCGCGAGAGACCCAGTACTTC.

As regards this clonotype: A much larger clone differs by one base, so this may be a read error. The rearrangement links TRBV12-3 or TRBV12-4 to TRBJ2-5; tentatively, D is TRBD1 or TRBD2 (5 bases each). CDR3 length equals 13 residues. This CDR3 is CVSSFGAQETQYF. CDR3 nucleotides: TGTGTCAGCAGTTTCGGGGCCCAAGAGACCCAGTACTTC.

This clonotype was observed a handful of times. CDR3 sequence: CASSPTDGNTIYF. The CDR3 DNA reads TGCGCCAGCAGCCCGACAGACGGAAACACCATATATTTT. The genes are TRBV5-1 and TRBJ1-3; the D gene is possibly TRBD1 (5 bases). Germline V gene lookup returns CDR1 SGHRS and CDR2 YFSETQ. The CDR3 is 13 amino acids. The V and J ends lost 4 bases and 4 bases respectively, with 9 bases between them.

This clonotype has a handful of counts. The V gene is TRBV20-1, the J gene TRBJ2-7; TRBD2 matches 11 bases. The ends lost 2 bases at V and 6 bases at J; junction bases unmatched: 9. Germline V gene sequence: CDR1 DFQATT, CDR2 SNEGSKA (reference sequence). CDR3 length equals 15 residues. CDR3 sequence (DNA): TGCAGTGCTAGAAAACTAGCGGGAGCCCTATTCGAGCAGTACTTC. Translation: CSARKLAGALFEQYF.

The table lists this clonotype with a few counts. The CDR3 coding sequence is TGTGCCATCACGAATCAGCGAAGCGGACAGGGTTACAATGAGCAGTTCTTC. Encoded protein: CAITNQRSGQGYNEQFF. The chain is built from TRBV10-3 and TRBJ2-1; 8 bases match TRBD1. Germline loops: CDR1 ENHRY, CDR2 SYGVKD. The CDR3 runs to 17 residues. V lost 7 bases to trimming and J lost 4 bases; unmatched junction nucleotides: 15.

This clonotype was seen a few times. The chain couples TRBV10-3 to TRBJ2-5; D is unclear. V was pared by 6 bases and J by 1 base, with 9 bases between. The CDR3 loop spans 13 amino acids. The germline CDR1 and CDR2 sequences are ENHRY and SYGVKD. In nucleotides, the CDR3 is TGTGCCATCAGGCAGAGGCCCCAAGAGACCCAGTACTTC. Translating it yields CAIRQRPQETQYF.

A single count supports this clonotype. V gene TRBV7-9 combines with J gene TRBJ2-1; D gene uncertain. CDR3 length: 12 amino acids. Germline V CDR1 and CDR2: SEHNR, FQNEAQ (reference sequence). Trimming stripped 3 bases from V and 5 bases from J, with 5 bases between. The CDR3 sequence is CASSLKDNEQFF. DNA of the CDR3: TGTGCCAGCAGCTTGAAAGACAATGAGCAGTTCTTC.

This clonotype appeared a few times. This sequence joins TRBV6-1 and TRBJ1-2; the D gene is possibly TRBD1 (5 bases). The CDR3 runs 14 residues. The germline V gene encodes CDR1 MNHNS and CDR2 SASEGT. Trimming left V 7 bases short and J 3 bases short, with 15 bases between. The DNA for the CDR3 is TGTGCCAGCATTGGAGACAGAGTTCACTATGGCTACACCTTC. Its translation: CASIGDRVHYGYTF.

The V gene is TRBV3-1, the J gene TRBJ2-5; 9 positions match TRBD2. The ends lost 1 base at V and 4 bases at J; junction bases unmatched: 1. The germline V gene has CDR1 LGHDT and CDR2 YNNKEL (reference sequence). The CDR3 spans 14 residues. The CDR3 sequence is CASSQAGLAETQYF. The CDR3 DNA follows: TGTGCCAGCAGCCAAGCGGGACTAGCAGAGACCCAGTACTTC.

This clonotype has a handful of counts. The V gene is TRBV9, the J gene TRBJ2-1; 12 nucleotides align to TRBD2. V gave up 0 bases and J gave up 10 bases; unmatched junction bases: 8. The germline V gene encodes CDR1 SGDLS and CDR2 YYNGEE. The CDR3 has 16 amino acids. The chain's CDR3 is CASSVDPSGGAGEQFF. In DNA, the CDR3 is TGTGCCAGCAGCGTAGACCCTAGCGGGGGGGCCGGGGAGCAGTTCTTC.

The chain is built from TRBV20-1 and TRBJ2-2; TRBD2 is a possible D gene (7 bases). Germline lookup yields CDR1 DFQATT and CDR2 SNEGSKA (reference sequence). V was pared by 6 bases and J by 3 bases, with 17 bases between. This CDR3 spans 15 amino acids. DNA for the CDR3: TGCAGTGCGAGGACCCGGGGGGCCGACACCGGGGAGCTGTTTTTT. Amino acids: CSARTRGADTGELFF.

The sample holds a few counts of this clonotype. The chain carries TRBV12-3 or TRBV12-4 and TRBJ2-3; D is tentatively TRBD1 or TRBD2 (5 bases each). The CDR3 covers 15 residues. Trimming left V 7 bases short and J 2 bases short, with 16 bases between. The CDR3 here is CASTHSGADTDTQYF. The CDR3 bases are TGTGCCAGCACCCATTCCGGGGCCGACACAGATACGCAGTATTTT.

This clonotype turned up a few times. V and J are TRBV19 and TRBJ1-1, with D maybe TRBD1 (5 bases). The CDR3 totals 14 residues. CDR1 and CDR2 from the germline V gene are LNHDA and SQIVND (reference sequence). Trimming took off 7 bases at V and 4 bases at J, with 16 bases between the two ends. CDR3 in DNA: TGTGCCAGTAATCGGGGCCTGACCGCCACTGAAGCTTTCTTT. The encoded protein is CASNRGLTATEAFF.